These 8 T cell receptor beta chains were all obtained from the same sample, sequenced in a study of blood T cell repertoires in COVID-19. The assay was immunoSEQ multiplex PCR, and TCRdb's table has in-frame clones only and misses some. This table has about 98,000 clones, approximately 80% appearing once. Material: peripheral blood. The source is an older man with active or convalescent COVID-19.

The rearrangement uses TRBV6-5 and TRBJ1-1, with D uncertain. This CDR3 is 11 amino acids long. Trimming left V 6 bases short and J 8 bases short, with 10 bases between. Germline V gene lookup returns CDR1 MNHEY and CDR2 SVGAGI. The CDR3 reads CASRPGGEAFF. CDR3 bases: TGTGCCAGCAGGCCGGGAGGCGAAGCTTTCTTT.

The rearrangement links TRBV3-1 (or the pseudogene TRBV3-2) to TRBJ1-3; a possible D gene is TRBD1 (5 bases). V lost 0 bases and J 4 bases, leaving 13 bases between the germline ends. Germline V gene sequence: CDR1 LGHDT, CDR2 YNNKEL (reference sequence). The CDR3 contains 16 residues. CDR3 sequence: CASSQEGTVLGNTIYF. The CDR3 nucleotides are TGTGCCAGCAGCCAAGAGGGGACTGTTCTAGGAAACACCATATATTTT.

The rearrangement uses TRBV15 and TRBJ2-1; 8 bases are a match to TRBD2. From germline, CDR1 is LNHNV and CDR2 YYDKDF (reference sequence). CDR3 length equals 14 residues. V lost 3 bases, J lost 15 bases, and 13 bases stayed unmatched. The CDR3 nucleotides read TGTGCCACCAGCAGGGGGAATGAGGCGGGGGGTCTGTTCTTC. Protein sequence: CATSRGNEAGGLFF. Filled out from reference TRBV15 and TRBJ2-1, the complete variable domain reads DAMVIQNPRYQVTQFGKPVTLSCSQTLNHNVMYWYQQKSSQAPKLLFHYYDKDFNNEADTPDNFQSRRPNTSFCFLDIRSPGLGDTAMYLCATSRGNEAGGLFFGPGTRLTVL.

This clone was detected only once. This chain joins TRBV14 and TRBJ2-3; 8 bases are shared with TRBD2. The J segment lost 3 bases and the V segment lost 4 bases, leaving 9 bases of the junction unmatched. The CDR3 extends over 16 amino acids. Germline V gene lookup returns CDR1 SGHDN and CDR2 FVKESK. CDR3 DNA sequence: TGTGCCAGCAGCCCGCCGGGACTAGGATGGACAGATACGCAGTATTTT. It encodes CASSPPGLGWTDTQYF. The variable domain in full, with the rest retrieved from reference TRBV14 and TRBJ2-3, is EAGVTQFPSHSVIEKGQTVTLRCDPISGHDNLYWYRRVMGKEIKFLLHFVKESKQDESGMPNNRFLAERTGGTYSTLKVQPAELEDSGVYFCASSPPGLGWTDTQYFGPGTRLTVL.

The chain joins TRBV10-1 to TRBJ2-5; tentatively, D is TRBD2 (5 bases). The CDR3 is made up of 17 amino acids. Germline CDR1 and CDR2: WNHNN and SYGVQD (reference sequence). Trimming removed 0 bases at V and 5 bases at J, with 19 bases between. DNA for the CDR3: TGCGCCAGCAGTGAGTCCCCTTACGCGGGTTCGGGGGAGACCCAGTACTTC. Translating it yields CASSESPYAGSGETQYF.

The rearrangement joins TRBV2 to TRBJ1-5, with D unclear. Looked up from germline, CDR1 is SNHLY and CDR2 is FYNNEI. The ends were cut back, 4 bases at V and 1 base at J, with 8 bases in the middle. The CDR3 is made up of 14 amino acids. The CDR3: CASSASGSNQPQHF. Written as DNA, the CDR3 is TGTGCCAGCAGTGCATCCGGGAGCAATCAGCCCCAGCATTTT.

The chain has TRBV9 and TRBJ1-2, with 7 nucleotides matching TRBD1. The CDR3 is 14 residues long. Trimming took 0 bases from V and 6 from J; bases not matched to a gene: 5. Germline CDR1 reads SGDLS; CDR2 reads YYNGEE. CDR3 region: CASSVGTGVDGYTF. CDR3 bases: TGTGCCAGCAGCGTAGGGACAGGAGTAGATGGCTACACCTTC.

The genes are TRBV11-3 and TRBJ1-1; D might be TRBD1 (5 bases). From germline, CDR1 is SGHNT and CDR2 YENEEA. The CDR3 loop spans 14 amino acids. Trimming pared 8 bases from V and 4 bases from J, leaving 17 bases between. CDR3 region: CASVQQGAGTEAFF. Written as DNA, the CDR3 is TGTGCCAGCGTTCAACAAGGGGCTGGCACTGAAGCTTTCTTT.